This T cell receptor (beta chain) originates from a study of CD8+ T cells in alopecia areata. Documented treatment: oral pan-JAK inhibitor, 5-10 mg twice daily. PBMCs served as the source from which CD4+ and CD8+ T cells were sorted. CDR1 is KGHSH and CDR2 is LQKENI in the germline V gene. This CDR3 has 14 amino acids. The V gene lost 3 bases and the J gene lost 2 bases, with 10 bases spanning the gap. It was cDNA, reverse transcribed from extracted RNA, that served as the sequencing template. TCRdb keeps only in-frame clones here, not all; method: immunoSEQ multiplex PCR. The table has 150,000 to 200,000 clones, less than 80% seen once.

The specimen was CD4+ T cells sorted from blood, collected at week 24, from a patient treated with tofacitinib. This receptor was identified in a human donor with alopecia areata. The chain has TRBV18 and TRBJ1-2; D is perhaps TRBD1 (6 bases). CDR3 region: CASSPRTENYGYTF. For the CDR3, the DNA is TGTGCCAGCTCACCCCGGACAGAAAACTATGGCTACACCTTC.